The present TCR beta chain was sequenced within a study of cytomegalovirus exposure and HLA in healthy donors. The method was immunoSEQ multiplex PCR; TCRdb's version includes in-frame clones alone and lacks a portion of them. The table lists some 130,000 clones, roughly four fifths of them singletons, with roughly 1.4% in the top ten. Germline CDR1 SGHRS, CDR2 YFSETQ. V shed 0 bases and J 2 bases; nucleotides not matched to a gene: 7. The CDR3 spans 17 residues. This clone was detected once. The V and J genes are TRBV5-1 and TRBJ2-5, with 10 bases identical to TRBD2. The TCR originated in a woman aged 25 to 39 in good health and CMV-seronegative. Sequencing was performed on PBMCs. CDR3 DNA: TGCGCCAGCAGCTTGGCTAGCGGGGGAGGTAGGCAAGAGACCCAGTACTTC. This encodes CASSLASGGGRQETQYF.